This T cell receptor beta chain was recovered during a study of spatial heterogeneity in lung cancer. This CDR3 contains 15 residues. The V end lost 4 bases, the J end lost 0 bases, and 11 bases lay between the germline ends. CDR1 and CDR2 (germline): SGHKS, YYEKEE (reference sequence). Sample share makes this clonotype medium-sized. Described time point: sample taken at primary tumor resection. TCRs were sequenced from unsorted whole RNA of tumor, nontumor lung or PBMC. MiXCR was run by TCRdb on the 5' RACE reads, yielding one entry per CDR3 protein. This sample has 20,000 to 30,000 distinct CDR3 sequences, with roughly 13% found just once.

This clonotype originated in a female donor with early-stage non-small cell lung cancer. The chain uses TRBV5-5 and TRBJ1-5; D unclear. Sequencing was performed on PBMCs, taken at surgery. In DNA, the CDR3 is TGTGCCAGCAGCGTTGACGGCTATAGCAATCAGCCCCAGCATTTT. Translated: CASSVDGYSNQPQHF.